One sample yielded the 23 T cell receptor beta chains listed below, sequenced in a study of early T cells in non-severe SARS-CoV-2 infection. TCRdb recomputed calls from the 5' RACE reads with MiXCR, one row per CDR3 protein. The sample has 20,000 to 30,000 distinct CDR3 sequences, 4% to 4.5% seen once. Sequenced input: whole blood. The receptors were gathered from an adult who was a healthcare worker with PCR-confirmed SARS-CoV-2 infection or an uninfected control (not recorded which).

This clonotype was counted many times. J is TRBJ2-2 and V is TRBV5-1; no clear D gene. Germline V gene lookup returns CDR1 SGHRS and CDR2 YFSETQ. The germline V and J ends were trimmed by 1 base and 3 bases, with 7 bases remaining between them. The CDR3 is 14 residues long. The CDR3 region has the DNA TGCGCCAGCAGCTTGCGACCTGACACCGGGGAGCTGTTTTTT. The encoded protein is CASSLRPDTGELFF.

This clonotype was counted ten times or more. The CDR3 loop is CASSLLRGQETQYF. DNA for the CDR3: TGTGCCAGCAGCTTACTCCGGGGCCAAGAGACCCAGTACTTC. V and J are TRBV11-1 and TRBJ2-5; maybe TRBD2 (5 bases). The ends were cut back, 2 bases at V and 1 base at J, with 8 bases in the middle. In germline, CDR1 is SGHAT, CDR2 FQDESV (reference sequence). The CDR3 is 14 amino acids.

Many counts were recorded for this clonotype. This chain joins TRBV28 and TRBJ2-3, with 9 positions matching TRBD2. Trimming at V came to 4 bases and at J to 0 bases, leaving 2 bases not matched to a gene. This CDR3 spans 15 amino acids. In germline, CDR1 is MDHEN, CDR2 SYDVKM. The CDR3 region is CASSWREGSTDTQYF. The CDR3 coding sequence is TGTGCCAGCAGTTGGCGGGAGGGAAGCACAGATACGCAGTATTTT.

This clonotype was observed at least ten times. The J gene is TRBJ2-7, the V gene TRBV12-3 or TRBV12-4, with 9 bases identical to TRBD1. V was pared by 6 bases and J by 2 bases, with 5 bases of the junction left unmatched. CDR3 length equals 14 residues. In nucleotides, the CDR3 is TGTGCCAGCAGGCCGGGACAGGGCGCCTACGAGCAGTACTTC. It is translated as CASRPGQGAYEQYF.

This clonotype was seen more than once but under ten times. The conserved phenylalanine or tryptophan normally closing the CDR3 is absent here, so this likely arose from a read error. The CDR3 reads CSASYSGRARRTQYS. The CDR3 DNA is TGCAGTGCCTCTTACAGCGGGAGGGCAAGGAGGACCCAGTACTCC. The chain carries TRBV20-1 and TRBJ2-5; 10 bases line up with TRBD2. This CDR3 has 15 residues. V shed 6 bases and J 7 bases; nucleotides not matched to a gene: 14. Looked up from germline, CDR1 is DFQATT and CDR2 is SNEGSKA (reference sequence).

Here the CDR3 reads CASSQLIRGASGSSYNEQFF. DNA for the CDR3: TGTGCCAGCAGCCAGCTTATCAGGGGGGCTAGCGGGAGCTCCTACAATGAGCAGTTCTTC. The J gene is TRBJ2-1, the V gene TRBV4-2, with 10 bases lining up with TRBD2. CDR1 is LGHNA and CDR2 is YNFKEQ in the germline V gene. Losses at the gene ends were 3 bases for V and 0 bases for J; bases not matched to a gene: 14. This CDR3 comprises 20 residues.

The chain carries TRBV5-1 and TRBJ1-2; possible D gene TRBD1, 6 bases. With 5 bases removed from V and 8 bases from J, the gap between germline ends came to 22 bases. From germline, CDR1 is SGHRS and CDR2 YFSETQ. The CDR3 has 15 amino acids. CDR3 bases: TGCGCCAGCAGGCCGGCCAGGGGTCGTTTGGGAGGCTACACCTTC. Translated, it gives CASRPARGRLGGYTF.

The rearrangement joins TRBV6-1 to TRBJ1-5; unclear D gene. CDR3 size: 15 residues. In germline, CDR1 is MNHNS, CDR2 SASEGT. The V and J ends lost 3 bases and 0 bases respectively, with 9 bases between them. The CDR3 nucleotides are TGTGCCAGCAGTGACAGCACCCATAGCAATCAGCCCCAGCATTTT. This translates into CASSDSTHSNQPQHF.

This clonotype appeared a few times. V usage is TRBV14 and J usage is TRBJ2-7, with a tentative D call TRBD2 (6 bases). Germline V gene sequence: CDR1 SGHDN, CDR2 FVKESK. CDR3 length: 13 residues. Trimming took off 4 bases at V and 7 bases at J, with 14 bases between the two ends. CDR3 bases: TGTGCCAGCAGCCGGGACTCCCGCCGTGAGCAGTACTTC. It codes for CASSRDSRREQYF.

This clonotype was observed at least ten times. The gene calls are TRBV12-3 or TRBV12-4 and TRBJ2-4; TRBD2 aligns across 9 bases. Trimming took 8 bases from V and 8 from J; bases not matched to a gene: 13. The CDR3 is 15 amino acids. The chain's CDR3 is CASGFSGRGADIQYF. The CDR3 region has the DNA TGTGCCAGCGGATTTAGCGGGAGAGGGGCGGACATTCAGTACTTC.

This clonotype was seen a handful of times. The chain joins TRBV5-1 to TRBJ1-1; 7 bases align to TRBD1. In germline, CDR1 is SGHRS, CDR2 YFSETQ. Trimming cost V 3 bases and J 1 base; bases outside gene matches: 9. The CDR3 spans 16 residues. CDR3 nucleotide sequence: TGCGCCAGCAGCTGGGGGGACAGCCGACCGAACACTGAAGCTTTCTTT. Its protein is CASSWGDSRPNTEAFF.

This clonotype was found many times. The rearrangement joins TRBV5-1 to TRBJ1-6; 8 bases align to TRBD1. This CDR3 has 15 residues. V gave up 0 bases and J gave up 9 bases; unmatched junction bases: 5. Germline CDR1 SGHRS, CDR2 YFSETQ. CDR3 coding DNA: TGCGCCAGCAGCTTGGGCCAGGGGGCACGTTCACCCCTCCACTTT. Translated: CASSLGQGARSPLHF.

This clonotype has ten or more counts. The rearrangement links TRBV27 to TRBJ1-1; the D is unclear. The germline V and J ends were trimmed by 5 bases and 0 bases, with 13 bases remaining between them. The germline V gene encodes CDR1 MNHEY and CDR2 SMNVEV (reference sequence). CDR3 length equals 15 residues. CDR3 in amino acids: CASSLVWGLNTEAFF. Here the CDR3 DNA reads TGTGCCAGCAGTCTGGTATGGGGATTGAACACTGAAGCTTTCTTT.

This clonotype was counted ten times or more. The V gene is TRBV20-1, the J gene TRBJ2-7; TRBD2 aligns across 12 bases. This CDR3 region has 15 residues. The trim removed 4 bases at V and 2 bases at J, leaving 6 bases unmatched. Germline loops: CDR1 DFQATT, CDR2 SNEGSKA (reference sequence). The DNA of the CDR3 is TGCAGTGCTACCCGACTAGCGGGAGTGACCTACGAGCAGTACTTC. It specifies CSATRLAGVTYEQYF.

The CDR3: CASRVGTANEKLFF. The CDR3 DNA follows: TGTGCCAGCAGAGTCGGGACGGCTAATGAAAAACTGTTTTTT. This rearrangement joins TRBV6-5 to TRBJ1-4, with D perhaps TRBD1 (5 bases). V dropped 6 bases and J dropped 3 bases, with 11 bases sitting between them. There are 14 residues in the CDR3. Per the germline V gene, CDR1 is MNHEY and CDR2 is SVGAGI.

This clonotype has at least ten counts. This chain connects TRBV7-8 to TRBJ2-7; D call uncertain. The CDR3 runs 12 residues. Germline CDR1 SGHVS, CDR2 FQNEAQ. The germline V and J ends were trimmed by 5 bases and 1 base, with 6 bases remaining between them. CDR3: CASSPQSYEQYF. CDR3 nucleotides: TGTGCCAGCAGCCCCCAATCCTACGAGCAGTACTTC.

This chain's CDR3 is CASSLTGTGVSPLHF. The CDR3 nucleotides read TGTGCCAGCAGCTTAACGGGGACAGGGGTGTCACCCCTCCACTTT. V and J are TRBV7-3 and TRBJ1-6, with 10 bases matching TRBD1. V gave up 0 bases and J gave up 10 bases; unmatched junction bases: 3. This CDR3 spans 15 amino acids. Per germline, CDR1 SGHTA and CDR2 FQGTGA.

In its sample, this clonotype was seen a few times. The chain couples TRBV19 to TRBJ1-1, with TRBD1 matching over 9 bases. V shed 3 bases, J shed 0 bases, and the junction held 5 bases outside the gene matches. CDR1 LNHDA and CDR2 SQIVND come from the germline V gene (reference sequence). This CDR3 is 16 amino acids long. CDR3 sequence: CASSISGQGLNTEAFF. The CDR3, as DNA: TGTGCCAGTAGTATCTCGGGACAGGGTTTGAACACTGAAGCTTTCTTT.

This clonotype was detected many times. V gene TRBV30 combines with J gene TRBJ2-3; a weak D match, TRBD2 (5 bases). Germline CDR1 is GTSNPN and CDR2 is SVGIG (reference sequence). Trimming removed 0 bases from V and 4 bases from J, with 8 bases in between. The CDR3 has 13 amino acids. Here the CDR3 reads CAWSVRGPDTQYF. The CDR3 DNA follows: TGTGCCTGGAGTGTAAGAGGGCCAGATACGCAGTATTTT.

Many counts were recorded for this clonotype. This chain joins TRBV5-4 and TRBJ2-2; D is unclear. Germline lookup yields CDR1 SGHNT and CDR2 YYREEE (reference sequence). V was clipped by 4 bases and J by 1 base, with 8 bases between them. The CDR3 runs 14 residues. The CDR3 coding sequence is TGTGCCAGCAGCCTGGACGGGAACACCGGGGAGCTGTTTTTT. Its translation: CASSLDGNTGELFF.

This clonotype showed up many times. The chain employs TRBV14 and TRBJ2-1, with 10 bases aligning to TRBD2. Germline trimming cut 4 bases from V and 0 bases from J; bases unmatched to any gene: 0. CDR1 is SGHDN, CDR2 FVKESK, per germline. The CDR3 spans 15 residues. CDR3 in DNA: TGTGCCAGCAGCCCTAGCGGGAGCTCCTACAATGAGCAGTTCTTC. Translating it yields CASSPSGSSYNEQFF.

The chain carries TRBV3-1 and TRBJ1-1, with D possibly being TRBD1 (5 bases). Germline V gene sequence: CDR1 LGHDT, CDR2 YNNKEL (reference sequence). V dropped 3 bases and J dropped 4 bases, with 12 bases sitting between them. The CDR3 consists of 14 residues. The chain's CDR3 is CASSQPGGGTEAFF. The CDR3 DNA reads TGTGCCAGCAGCCAGCCTGGGGGTGGCACTGAAGCTTTCTTT.

This chain joins TRBV5-6 and TRBJ2-3, with TRBD1 identical over 9 bases. V shed 4 bases and J 4 bases; nucleotides not matched to a gene: 4. The germline CDR1 and CDR2 sequences are SGHDT and YYEEEE. This CDR3 has 14 residues. The CDR3 loop reads CASSTGQGADTQYF. CDR3 bases: TGTGCCAGCAGCACGGGACAGGGAGCAGATACGCAGTATTTT.